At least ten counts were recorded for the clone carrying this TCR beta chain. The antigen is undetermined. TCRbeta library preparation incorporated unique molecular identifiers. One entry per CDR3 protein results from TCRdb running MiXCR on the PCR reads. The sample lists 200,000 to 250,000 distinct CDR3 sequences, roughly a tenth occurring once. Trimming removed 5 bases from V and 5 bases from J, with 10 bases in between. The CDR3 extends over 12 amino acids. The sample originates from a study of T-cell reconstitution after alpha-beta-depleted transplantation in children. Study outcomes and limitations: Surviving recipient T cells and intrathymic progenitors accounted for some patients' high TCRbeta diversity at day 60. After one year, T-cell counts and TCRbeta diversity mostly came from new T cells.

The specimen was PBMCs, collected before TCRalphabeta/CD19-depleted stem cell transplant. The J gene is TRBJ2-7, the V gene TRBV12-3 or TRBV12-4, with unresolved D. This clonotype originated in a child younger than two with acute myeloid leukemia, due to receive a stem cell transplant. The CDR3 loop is CASSTAIHEQYF. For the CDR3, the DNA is TGTGCCAGCAGTACCGCCATTCACGAGCAGTACTTC.